Listed below are T cell receptor beta chains from one sample, sequenced in a study of beta chain features in type 1 diabetes. Profiled with immunoSEQ multiplex PCR; TCRdb holds only in-frame clones, not every one. This sample has 150,000 to 200,000 clones; less than 9.5% occur once, and the top ten carry approximately 0.87%. Sequenced sample: central memory CD4+ T cells from blood. These TCRs come from a woman between 40 and 55 years old with type 1 diabetes. CDR3s include the opening cysteine and the closing phenylalanine or tryptophan. The D gene is left open where the match is weak. Part of the rows lack a size; the others show once, few, many or a class for expanded clones.

abundance	v_gene	j_gene	d_gene	CDR3nt	CDR3aa
.	TRBV7-2	TRBJ2-5	.	TGTGCCAGCAGCTTAGGAGGAGAGGGTCAAGAGACCCAGTACTTC	CASSLGGEGQETQYF
.	TRBV29-1	TRBJ2-3	TRBD2	TGCAGCGCGGGGGGTCGGGGCGGCTCCACAGATACGCAGTATTTT	CSAGGRGGSTDTQYF
few	TRBV5-4	TRBJ2-5	TRBD2	TGTGCCAGCAGCTTGGCTAGCGGGGTAAAAGAGACCCAGTACTTC	CASSLASGVKETQYF
few	TRBV11-2	TRBJ1-1	TRBD1	TGTGCCAGCAGCTACGACAGGGTGAACACTGAAGCTTTCTTT	CASSYDRVNTEAFF
.	TRBV28	TRBJ2-1	.	TGTGCCAGCAGTGGACTCGACGTGAACAATGAGCAGTTCTTC	CASSGLDVNNEQFF
.	TRBV30	TRBJ2-3	.	TGTGCCTGGAGTGTTGCGGCCACGGCAGATACGCAGTATTTT	CAWSVAATADTQYF
many	TRBV29-1	TRBJ2-7	TRBD1	TGCAGCGTCCTAGGACAGGGGGCCTACGAGCAGTACTTC	CSVLGQGAYEQYF
few	TRBV7-2	TRBJ2-2	TRBD1	TGTGCCACAACAGGGGGCTGGACCGGGGAGCTGTTTTTT	CATTGGWTGELFF
.	TRBV28	TRBJ1-5	.	TGTGCCAGCAGGTCAGGGATTGTCGGCAATCAGCCCCAGCATTTT	CASRSGIVGNQPQHF
many	TRBV29-1	TRBJ2-7	.	TGCAGCGTCGGACAGATGGGCGAGCAGTACTTC	CSVGQMGEQYF
few	TRBV9	TRBJ1-1	TRBD1	TGTGCCAGCAGCGAGGGGGCGGGTGGCACTGAAGCTTTCTTT	CASSEGAGGTEAFF
.	TRBV6-1	TRBJ1-5	TRBD1	TGTGCCAGCACTAAGGACAGGGGAAGTAGGACCCAGCATTTT	CASTKDRGSRTQHF
few	TRBV9	TRBJ1-5	TRBD1	TGTGCCAGCAGCAAAACAGGGGGCAATCAGCCCCAGCATTTT	CASSKTGGNQPQHF
.	TRBV28	TRBJ1-1	.	TGTGCCAGCAGCCGTGGTGGGGGCTACACTGAAGCTTTCTTT	CASSRGGGYTEAFF
.	TRBV30	TRBJ1-2	TRBD1	TGTGCCTGGAGTAGGGGACAGCTTTATGGCTACACCTTC	CAWSRGQLYGYTF
few	TRBV28	TRBJ2-1	TRBD2	TGTGCCAGCAGCCTTAGCGGGAGAAACTACAATGAGCAGTTCTTC	CASSLSGRNYNEQFF
few	TRBV9	TRBJ1-1	.	TGTGCCAGCAGCGTAGAGGCAGGCGGGACTGAAGCTTTCTTT	CASSVEAGGTEAFF
.	TRBV18	TRBJ2-5	TRBD2	TGTGCCAGCTCACCACCTGGCGGGGGGTCGAGGGCCCAGTACTTC	CASSPPGGGSRAQYF
few	TRBV7-2	TRBJ2-1	TRBD1	TGTGCCAGCAGCTTAAGCACAGGGGGACACAATGAGCAGTTCTTC	CASSLSTGGHNEQFF
few	TRBV7-9	TRBJ2-7	.	TGTGCCAGCAGCTTGGACCGGGTAGCGCGGGAGCAGTACTTC	CASSLDRVAREQYF
.	TRBV6-5	TRBJ2-1	TRBD1	TGTGCCAGCAGTTACAAGATCGGGACAGGATTAAATGAGCAGTTCTTC	CASSYKIGTGLNEQFF
.	TRBV13	TRBJ2-2	.	TGTGCCAGCAGCTTATCTTCCCTTGGGGAGCTGTTTTTT	CASSLSSLGELFF